This T cell receptor beta chain originates from a study of shared clonotypes between healthy human individuals. Study observations and caveats: It was anticipated that sequencing depth would influence how many clonotypes donors shared. Rarefaction indicated that sorted-subset sequencing remained incomplete although depth was large.

On this clone itself: What it binds is not known.

The ends were cut back, 6 bases at V and 1 base at J, with 6 bases in the middle. CDR3 length: 13 residues. Germline V lookup: CDR1 LNHDA, CDR2 SQIVND (reference sequence). Per the authors' pipeline: Junction-only sequences without quality scores came from ImmunoSEQ, so filtering differed. The repertoire was sequenced with immunoSEQ multiplex PCR; TCRdb's copy has only in-frame clones and lacks some. That table is the source of V, J and clone size, and D and trimming were worked out from the DNA. The data contain about 110,000 clones, 68% of them singletons. The sample consisted of memory CD8+ T cells sorted from blood. Subset: CD45RO+ cells pooled with CCR7-negative TemRA cells. The chain uses TRBV19 and TRBJ2-2; D gene unclear. The TCR was taken from a woman under 40 in good health. The CDR3 is CASSELNTGELFF. The CDR3 DNA is TGTGCCAGTAGCGAGCTGAACACCGGGGAGCTGTTTTTT.